Following are 14 T cell receptor beta chains from one sample sequenced in a study of blood T cell repertoires in COVID-19. Assay used: immunoSEQ multiplex PCR; TCRdb lists only in-frame clones, some missing. The repertoire includes roughly 260,000 clones, more than 65% of them detected once, and roughly 3.1% sits in the top ten. The sample taken for sequencing was peripheral blood. All receptors come from a woman aged 18-35 years with acute or convalescent COVID-19.

The V gene is TRBV27, the J gene TRBJ1-2, with a tentative D call TRBD1 (5 bases). This CDR3 has 15 residues. Germline V gene lookup returns CDR1 MNHEY and CDR2 SMNVEV (reference sequence). Deletions cut 5 bases from V and 4 bases from J, with 17 bases between. In DNA, the CDR3 is TGTGCCAGCAGTCCTTCTCAGACAGCGAGCTATGGCTACACCTTC. As protein: CASSPSQTASYGYTF.

The rearrangement joins TRBV27 to TRBJ2-1; D possibly corresponds to TRBD2 (6 bases). Germline loops: CDR1 MNHEY, CDR2 SMNVEV (reference sequence). This CDR3 spans 14 amino acids. Trimming removed 2 bases at V and 7 bases at J, with 12 bases between. The CDR3 sequence is CASSLRGRRNEQFF. DNA for the CDR3: TGTGCCAGCAGTTTACGGGGGAGGAGGAATGAGCAGTTCTTC.

This chain uses TRBV30 with TRBJ1-6; the match to TRBD1 covers 9 bases. J lost 7 bases, V lost 5 bases, and 3 bases had no gene match. Germline CDR1 reads GTSNPN; CDR2 reads SVGIG (reference sequence). There are 13 residues in the CDR3. DNA of the CDR3: TGTGCCTGGGCCGGGACAGGGAATTCACCCCTCCACTTT. This sequence encodes CAWAGTGNSPLHF.

V is TRBV7-2 and J is TRBJ1-2; the D gene is possibly TRBD1 (5 bases). This CDR3 has 16 residues. V lost 1 base to trimming and J lost 7 bases, with 19 bases between them. The germline gives CDR1 SGHTA, CDR2 FQGNSA. The CDR3 region has the DNA TGTGCCAGCAGCTTAGTAACCCAGGGTGCAGCGTCTGGCTACACCTTC. The encoded protein is CASSLVTQGAASGYTF. Filled out from reference TRBV7-2 and TRBJ1-2, the complete variable domain reads GAGVSQSPSNKVTEKGKDVELRCDPISGHTALYWYRQSLGQGLEFLIYFQGNSAPDKSGLPSDRFSAERTGGSVSTLTIQRTQQEDSAVYLCASSLVTQGAASGYTFGSGTRLTVV.

The chain employs TRBV30 and TRBJ1-2, with a weak D call TRBD1 (6 bases). In germline, CDR1 is GTSNPN, CDR2 SVGIG (reference sequence). Trimming removed 4 bases from V and 4 bases from J, with 13 bases in between. This CDR3 spans 13 amino acids. CDR3 amino acids: CAWNDLDSYGYTF. CDR3 DNA sequence: TGTGCCTGGAACGACCTGGACAGCTATGGCTACACCTTC.

The J gene is TRBJ1-1, the V gene TRBV30; 9 nucleotides agree with TRBD1. CDR1 and CDR2 (germline): GTSNPN, SVGIG (reference sequence). The V segment lost 5 bases and the J segment 1 base; nucleotides outside the gene matches: 8. The CDR3 runs to 15 residues. The CDR3 DNA follows: TGTGCCTGGGGATTACAGGGGGCTACGAACACTGAAGCTTTCTTT. The encoded protein is CAWGLQGATNTEAFF.

V gene TRBV6-5 combines with J gene TRBJ1-2; tentatively, D is TRBD1 (5 bases). The CDR3 sequence is 14 residues long. Germline CDR1 is MNHEY and CDR2 is SVGAGI. Trimming shortened V by 8 bases and J by 4 bases, and 17 bases separated the two germline ends. The DNA of the CDR3 is TGTGCCAGCGTCCAAGCAGGGACTCCCTATGGCTACACCTTC. This encodes CASVQAGTPYGYTF.

The chain links TRBV19 to TRBJ2-3, with D possibly matching TRBD2 (5 bases). The CDR3 is 16 residues long. Germline CDR1 and CDR2: LNHDA and SQIVND (reference sequence). With 10 bases removed from V and 1 base from J, the gap between germline ends came to 21 bases. CDR3 bases: TGTGCCACCACCGGATCGCGGAAAGCGGGCACAGATACGCAGTATTTT. It translates to CATTGSRKAGTDTQYF.

This chain connects TRBV11-2 to TRBJ1-2; unclear D gene. Germline V lookup: CDR1 SGHAT, CDR2 FQNNGV. This CDR3 is built from 13 residues. Trimming removed 8 bases at V and 0 bases at J, with 10 bases between. CDR3 nucleotide sequence: TGTGCCAGCTCCCCGAGCTCTAACTATGGCTACACCTTC. Translating gives CASSPSSNYGYTF. Looking up the rest from reference TRBV11-2 and TRBJ1-2 gives the full variable domain: EAGVAQSPRYKIIEKRQSVAFWCNPISGHATLYWYQQILGQGPKLLIQFQNNGVVDDSQLPKDRFSAERLKGVDSTLKIQPAKLEDSAVYLCASSPSSNYGYTFGSGTRLTVV.

The chain links TRBV11-2 to TRBJ2-5; 8 bases line up with TRBD2. The CDR3 totals 16 residues. J was trimmed by 5 bases and V by 4 bases; bases with no gene match: 12. Germline V gives CDR1 SGHAT, CDR2 FQNNGV. DNA of the CDR3: TGTGCCAGCAGCTCGTTCACCGGGACTAGTGGGGAGACCCAGTACTTC. This codes for CASSSFTGTSGETQYF.

V usage is TRBV4-2 and J usage is TRBJ2-3; 11 bases agree with TRBD1. Trimming took 4 bases from V and 4 from J; bases not matched to a gene: 4. Germline CDR1 reads LGHNA; CDR2 reads YNFKEQ. The CDR3 has 15 amino acids. The CDR3 loop is CASSRGQGASDTQYF. As DNA, the CDR3 is TGTGCCAGCAGCCGCGGACAGGGGGCGTCAGATACGCAGTATTTT.

The chain is built from TRBV19 and TRBJ2-1; 10 nucleotides line up with TRBD2. V lost 4 bases, J lost 3 bases, and 9 bases stayed unmatched. The CDR3 contains 17 residues. Germline-derived CDR1 and CDR2 are LNHDA and SQIVND (reference sequence). In DNA form, the CDR3 reads TGTGCCAGTAGTACCTTTAAACTAGCGGGACTCTACAATGAGCAGTTCTTC. As protein: CASSTFKLAGLYNEQFF.

This clone was detected a few times. The V call is TRBV6-5, the J call TRBJ1-6; D might be TRBD1 (5 bases). Germline V gives CDR1 MNHEY, CDR2 SVGAGI. The length of the CDR3 is 16 residues. The germline V and J ends were trimmed by 2 bases and 8 bases, with 16 bases remaining between them. CDR3 nucleotide sequence: TGTGCCAGCAGTTACCAACCCCCGGGGGGAGATTCACCCCTCCACTTT. As protein: CASSYQPPGGDSPLHF.

The chain has TRBV7-2 and TRBJ2-5; 7 bases line up with TRBD1. This CDR3 is built from 18 residues. With V trimmed by 5 bases and J by 1 base, 16 bases remained unmatched. The germline V gene encodes CDR1 SGHTA and CDR2 FQGNSA. In DNA form, the CDR3 reads TGTGCCAGCAGCCAAACCCCCGGACAGGCAATAATCCAAGAGACCCAGTACTTC. This sequence encodes CASSQTPGQAIIQETQYF.